These T cell receptor beta chains were read from a single sample in a study of blood T cell repertoires in COVID-19. Sequencing was performed with immunoSEQ multiplex PCR; in TCRdb, only in-frame clones are kept and a portion is missing. Here the sample spans some 500,000 clones, roughly 91% being singletons. Sequencing used peripheral blood. These receptors were collected from a woman in her forties or fifties with COVID-19, enrolled during active disease. CDR3s include the opening cysteine and the closing phenylalanine or tryptophan. A D gene is named only where the DNA matches it firmly. Some rows mark clone size as missing; the rest say once, few, many or name a class of expanded clone.

V gene	D gene	J gene	clone size	CDR3 DNA	CDR3 protein
TRBV2	NA	TRBJ1-1	NA	TGTGCCAGCACCCCCCGAGCGATCGGGAACACTGAAGCTTTCTTT	CASTPRAIGNTEAFF
TRBV30	TRBD1	TRBJ1-2	NA	TGTGCCTGGAGTGTAGGACAGGTTAAGTACACCTTC	CAWSVGQVKYTF
TRBV19	NA	TRBJ2-2	NA	TGTGCCAGTAGTATAGGCCTAGCGAGCACCGGGGAGCTGTTTTTT	CASSIGLASTGELFF
TRBV27	NA	TRBJ2-5	NA	TGTGCCAGCAGATATAAAGAGACCCAGTACTTC	CASRYKETQYF
TRBV2	NA	TRBJ2-7	NA	TGTGCCAGCACCCAGGGGCAAGGTGGTGAGCAGTACTTC	CASTQGQGGEQYF
TRBV24-1	NA	TRBJ1-1	NA	TGTGCCACCAGTGATCCCCAGAACACTGAAGCTTTCTTT	CATSDPQNTEAFF
TRBV10-3	TRBD1	TRBJ1-2	NA	TGTGCCATCACTAGGGACAGGGAGGACTATGGCTACACCTTC	CAITRDREDYGYTF
TRBV9	TRBD2	TRBJ2-2	NA	TGTGCCAGCAGCGAGCGGGGGGCACGGGGCACCGGGGAGCTGTTTTTT	CASSERGARGTGELFF
TRBV5-1	NA	TRBJ2-1	NA	TGCGCCAGCAGCTTGGCGGGAGGAGGACAGGGACGGTACAATGAGCAGTTCTTC	CASSLAGGGQGRYNEQFF
TRBV24-1	NA	TRBJ2-5	NA	TGTGCCACCAGTGATTCCCGCAGGGGTGGGCGTATGGAGACCCAGTACTTC	CATSDSRRGGRMETQYF
TRBV30	NA	TRBJ1-4	NA	TGTGCCTCCCGGACAGATACAAATGAAAAACTGTTTTTT	CASRTDTNEKLFF
TRBV11-2	NA	TRBJ2-4	NA	TGTGCCAGCAGCTTAGACCCTGGAGGGGCAAACATTCAGTACTTC	CASSLDPGGANIQYF
TRBV20-1	NA	TRBJ2-1	NA	TGCAGTGCTAGTCGCGGGACAGCCTACAATGAGCAGTTCTTC	CSASRGTAYNEQFF
TRBV3-1/TRBV3-2	TRBD1	TRBJ2-7	NA	TGTGCCAGCAGCCAAGTGGGACAGGGGGAGAAGCAGTACTTC	CASSQVGQGEKQYF
TRBV5-5	NA	TRBJ2-3	NA	TGTGCCAGCAGCTTGTGGGGGACATCGAGCACAGATACGCAGTATTTT	CASSLWGTSSTDTQYF
TRBV5-1	TRBD1	TRBJ2-3	NA	TGCGCCAGCAGCTTGGAGGGACAGGGCCGCACAGATACGCAGTATTTT	CASSLEGQGRTDTQYF
TRBV5-1	NA	TRBJ2-1	NA	TGCGCCAGCACCGATCCCGGACTATCTGAGCAGTTCTTC	CASTDPGLSEQFF
TRBV7-6	NA	TRBJ1-3	NA	TGTGCCAGCAGCAGGCGACAGTTTAGCTCTGGAGACACCATATATTTT	CASSRRQFSSGDTIYF
TRBV11-2	NA	TRBJ2-7	once	TGTGCCAGCAGCTTAAATTCCGCAGTTTCCTACGAGCAGTACTTC	CASSLNSAVSYEQYF
TRBV4-1	NA	TRBJ2-7	NA	TGCGCCAGCAGCCAAGAAGAGCCAGCCGAGGGGGGGGAATACTACGAGCAGTACTTC	CASSQEEPAEGGEYYEQYF
TRBV2	NA	TRBJ1-2	once	TGTGCCAGCAGGATATTTTCTGGGACTTCGGATGGCTACACCTTC	CASRIFSGTSDGYTF
TRBV11-2	NA	TRBJ1-1	NA	TGTGCCAGCAGCCCCCTAGGTAACACTGAAGCTTTCTTT	CASSPLGNTEAFF
TRBV4-2	NA	TRBJ1-2	NA	TGTGCCAGCAGCCAAGTATCCGGGGGGAACTATGGCTACACCTTC	CASSQVSGGNYGYTF
TRBV28	NA	TRBJ2-5	once	TGTGCCAGCAGTTTAAGTCAACTTTCCGGAGAGACCCAGTACTTC	CASSLSQLSGETQYF
TRBV7-9	TRBD1	TRBJ2-7	NA	TGTGCCAGCAGCCAACGGGGACAGGGGCGACACGAGCAGTACTTC	CASSQRGQGRHEQYF
TRBV5-1	TRBD1	TRBJ1-1	NA	TGCGCCAGCAGCTTGGCCGTGGCGGAGGGGGCCCTGAACACTGAAGCTTTCTTT	CASSLAVAEGALNTEAFF
TRBV19	NA	TRBJ1-3	NA	TGTGCCAGTAGGGACTGGGCTGGCCCTGGAAACACCATATATTTT	CASRDWAGPGNTIYF
TRBV5-1	TRBD2	TRBJ2-5	NA	TGCGCCAGCAGCTTGTCCCAGCGGGGGGGCGTGGAGACCCAGTACTTC	CASSLSQRGGVETQYF
TRBV18	NA	TRBJ1-1	NA	TGTGCCAGCTCACCGATTGTAGGGCAGGGGAGCACTGAAGCTTTCTTT	CASSPIVGQGSTEAFF
TRBV5-1	NA	TRBJ1-1	NA	TGCGCCAGCAGCTTTCTTGGGTGGACGGGAGACATGAACACTGAAGCTTTCTTT	CASSFLGWTGDMNTEAFF
TRBV28	TRBD1	TRBJ2-2	NA	TGTGCCAGCAGTTTACTTACAGGGGGAATAGGGGAGCTGTTTTTT	CASSLLTGGIGELFF
TRBV6-5	NA	TRBJ1-2	NA	TGTGCCAGCAGTTCGACAGTGAGGACCTATGGCTACACCTTC	CASSSTVRTYGYTF
TRBV30	TRBD1	TRBJ2-7	NA	TGTGCCGGCTGGACAGGGGACGAGCAGTACTTC	CAGWTGDEQYF
TRBV24-1	NA	TRBJ2-3	NA	TGTGCCACCAGCCGCAGGGCGACAGATACGCAGTATTTT	CATSRRATDTQYF
TRBV10-3	TRBD1	TRBJ1-4	NA	TGTGCCAGCGGGACAGCCGACGGTGAAAAACTGTTTTTT	CASGTADGEKLFF
TRBV24-1	NA	TRBJ2-2	once	TGTGCCACCAGTGATCCGGGACATGCCGGGGAGCTGTTTTTT	CATSDPGHAGELFF
TRBV24-1	TRBD1	TRBJ2-3	NA	TGTGCCACCAGTGATTACTTGGGACAGGGAACAGATACGCAGTATTTT	CATSDYLGQGTDTQYF
TRBV7-2	NA	TRBJ1-1	NA	TGTGCCAGCAGCTTAGCCAGGACAGCCGGTGAAGCTTTCTTT	CASSLARTAGEAFF
TRBV13	NA	TRBJ2-7	NA	TGTGCCAGCAGCTTAGGGCGGATCTACGAGCAGTACTTC	CASSLGRIYEQYF
TRBV2	NA	TRBJ2-6	NA	TGTGCCAGCAATCCAGTTGCTGGGGCCAACGTCCTGACTTTC	CASNPVAGANVLTF
TRBV2	NA	TRBJ1-2	NA	TGTGCCAGCAGTATACAGGGAGGGCGACAAGGCTACACCTTC	CASSIQGGRQGYTF